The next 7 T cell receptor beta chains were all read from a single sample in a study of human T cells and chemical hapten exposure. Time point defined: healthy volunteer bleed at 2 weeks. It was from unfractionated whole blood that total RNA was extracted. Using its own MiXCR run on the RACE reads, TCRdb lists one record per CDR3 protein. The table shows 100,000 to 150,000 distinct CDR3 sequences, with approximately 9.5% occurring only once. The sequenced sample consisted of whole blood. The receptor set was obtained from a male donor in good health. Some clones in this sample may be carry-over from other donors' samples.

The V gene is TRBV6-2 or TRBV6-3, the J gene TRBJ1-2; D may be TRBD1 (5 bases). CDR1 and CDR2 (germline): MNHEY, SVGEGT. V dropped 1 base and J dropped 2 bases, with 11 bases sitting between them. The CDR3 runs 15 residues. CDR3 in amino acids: CASSYWGSYNYGYTF. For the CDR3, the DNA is TGTGCCAGCAGTTACTGGGGCTCCTACAACTATGGCTACACCTTC.

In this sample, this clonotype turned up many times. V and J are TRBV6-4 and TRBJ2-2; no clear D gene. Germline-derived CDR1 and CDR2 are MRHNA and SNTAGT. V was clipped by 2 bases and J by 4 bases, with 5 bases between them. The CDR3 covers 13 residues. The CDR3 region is CASSDRSTGELFF. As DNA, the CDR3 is TGTGCCAGCAGTGACAGGAGCACCGGGGAGCTGTTTTTT.

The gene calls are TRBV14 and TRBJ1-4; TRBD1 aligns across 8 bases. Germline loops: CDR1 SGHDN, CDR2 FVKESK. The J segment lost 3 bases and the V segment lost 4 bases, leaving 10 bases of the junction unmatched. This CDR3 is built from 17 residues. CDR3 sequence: CASSPSSDRGSNEKLFF. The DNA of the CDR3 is TGTGCCAGCAGCCCTAGCTCCGACAGGGGCTCTAATGAAAAACTGTTTTTT.

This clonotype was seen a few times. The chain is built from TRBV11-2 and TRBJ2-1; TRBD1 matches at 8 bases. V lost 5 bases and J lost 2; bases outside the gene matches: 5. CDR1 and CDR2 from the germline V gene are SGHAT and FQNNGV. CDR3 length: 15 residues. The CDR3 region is CASSIPGGAYNEQFF. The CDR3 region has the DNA TGTGCCAGCAGCATACCAGGGGGCGCCTACAATGAGCAGTTCTTC.

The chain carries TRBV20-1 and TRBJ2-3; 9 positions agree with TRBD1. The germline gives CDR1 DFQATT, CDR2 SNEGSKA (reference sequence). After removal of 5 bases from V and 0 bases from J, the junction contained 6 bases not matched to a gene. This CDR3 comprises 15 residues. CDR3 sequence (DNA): TGCAGTGCTGAAGACAGGGGGTTTAGCACAGATACGCAGTATTTT. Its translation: CSAEDRGFSTDTQYF.

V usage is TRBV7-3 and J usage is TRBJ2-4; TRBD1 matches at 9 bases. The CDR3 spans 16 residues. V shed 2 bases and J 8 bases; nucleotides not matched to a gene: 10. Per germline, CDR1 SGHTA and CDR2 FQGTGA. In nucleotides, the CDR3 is TGTGCCAGCAGCTTAGCGGGACAGGGAGGTCGGGACATTCAGTACTTC. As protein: CASSLAGQGGRDIQYF.

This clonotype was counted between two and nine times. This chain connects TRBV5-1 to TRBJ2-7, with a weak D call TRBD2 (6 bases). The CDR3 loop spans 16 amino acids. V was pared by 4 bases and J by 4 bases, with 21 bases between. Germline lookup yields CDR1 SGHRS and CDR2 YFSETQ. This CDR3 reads CASSPSPTGGGYEQYF. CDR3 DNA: TGCGCCAGCAGCCCCTCCCCCACAGGTGGAGGGTACGAGCAGTACTTC.